This entry describes one TCR beta chain. The CDR3 does not close with the conserved phenylalanine or tryptophan, likely indicating a read error. This sample stems from a study of tumor-infiltrating lymphocytes in primary liver carcinoma. Co-extraction of RNA and DNA was performed on about 19-33 mg of unsorted bulk tissue. Germline values: CDR1 SQVTM, CDR2 ANQGSEA. The CDR3 consists of 14 residues. Using a constant-region primer together with ProtoScript II reverse transcriptase, TCR beta cDNA was made from roughly 540 ng of total RNA. For TCR beta, libraries were produced by three nested multiplex PCR rounds using slightly modified ARM-PCR. PCR rounds one and two used TRBV1-TRBV30 forward primers with a C-beta reverse primer for around 10 cycles each. TCRdb independently ran MiXCR on the multiplex PCR reads; one entry per CDR3 protein. The top ten clones hold about 9.2% of a sample with about 99,000 distinct CDR3 sequences, about three quarters of them seen once.

V gene TRBV29-1 combines with J gene TRBJ2-7; TRBD2 matches at 7 bases. The receptor was derived from a woman in her sixties with primary liver carcinoma and hepatitis B virus infection. The specimen was liver tumor tissue from sampling region 5. Described subset: tumor region T5, tumor centre. The CDR3 DNA reads as TGCAGCGTTGTGAGGACTAGGGATACCTATGAGCAGTACCTC. It is translated as CSVVRTRDTYEQYL.